This record concerns one T cell receptor beta chain sequence. Its cognate antigen has yet to be identified. Per-nucleotide qualities are absent, and no much larger clonotype sits a single base away. These data are taken from a study of blood T cell repertoires in COVID-19 (dated by TCRdb to between 2020 and 2021). Looking at the study overall: Samples covering the acute and convalescent phases of COVID-19 were provided by collaborators in the United States, Italy and Spain. Samples came from the ongoing ImmuneRACE study (first 160 participants) plus 1,254 subjects from 6 global collaborators. The dataset comprised deeply sampled blood TCRbeta repertoires from subjects exposed to, actively infected with, or recovered from COVID-19. HLA class I and class II types, where available, came from metadata supplied by the sample provider rather than from assay-based typing. A freely available public database, intended as a resource for researchers studying the immune response to SARS-CoV-2, is where the repertoires were released. Nearly every sample came with metadata listing a de-identified subject ID, COVID-19 status, age in years and sex. The prospective study material was composed of cDNA or gDNA derived from T cells, B-cell-depleted T cells, or PBMCs.

TCRbeta CDR3 regions were amplified from genomic DNA by means of the immunoSEQ Assay, a bias-controlled multiplex PCR. From the authors' description of their analysis: Nucleated cell counts per sample were estimated from amplification of reference gene primers within the assay. To quantify the absolute abundance of each unique TCRbeta CDR3 rearrangement, sequence reads were collapsed and filtered. For each sample, productive Simpson clonality was calculated as the square root of Simpson's diversity index across productive rearrangements. TCRdb carries this immuneACCESS record with in-frame sequences only. Its versions omit some clonotypes, under half of them owing to an unresolved V gene in the studies checked, with the rest unexplained. V and J calls and clone size are copied from that table; D and trimming were computed from the DNA. The sample table lists roughly 260,000 clones, approximately 82% of them with a count of one. Clones ranked in the top ten supply roughly 4.9% of the sample.

Results the study describes overall, beyond this receptor: Clinical and demographic metadata were provided uncurated, with the amount varying by source and participant.

After removal of 7 bases from V and 7 bases from J, the junction retains 10 bases not matched to a gene. CDR1 and CDR2 were assigned from the germline V gene (reference sequence) as LNHDA and SQIVND. From cysteine to phenylalanine, the CDR3 is 14 amino acids long. Here the CDR3 DNA is all that survives: 42 bases in frame from base 1. Collaborating institutions collected whole blood in K2EDTA tubes following their own protocols. For TCRbeta analysis, collaborators shipped samples in one of three forms: frozen whole blood, isolated PBMCs, or DNA extracted from either of those sample types. This receptor was identified in a woman of 80 years or more with active or convalescent COVID-19. The rearranged segments are TRBV19 and TRBJ1-5, and TRBD1 aligns with 7 junction nucleotides. Sequencing was performed on peripheral blood. The CDR3 sequence is CASNSKGAWQPQHF. Here is the DNA: TGTGCCAGTAATTCGAAGGGGGCCTGGCAGCCCCAGCATTTT.